The 3 T cell receptor beta chains below were found in one sample sequenced in a study of OX40 agonist ivuxolimab in advanced cancers. Measured with immunoSEQ multiplex PCR; TCRdb has only the in-frame clones, and not every one. The sample carries around 43,000 clones, about 89% recorded once. Specimen: CD4+ or CD8+ T cells sorted from blood, collected in a trial of the OX40 agonist ivuxolimab. The receptor source for this set is an adult with an advanced solid tumor such as melanoma, head and neck, liver or kidney cancer.

The rearrangement links TRBV28 to TRBJ2-1; D perhaps matches TRBD2 (6 bases). This CDR3 is built from 13 residues. The V gene lost 3 bases and the J gene lost 12 bases, with 15 bases spanning the gap. Germline V gene lookup returns CDR1 MDHEN and CDR2 SYDVKM. The CDR3 DNA reads as TGTGCCAGCAGTTTGGGACCGTGGAGGGCGCAGTTCTTC. This encodes CASSLGPWRAQFF.

This clone turned up a few times. The genes are TRBV28 and TRBJ2-5; D remains unclear. The CDR3 is made up of 11 amino acids. Trimming took off 7 bases at V and 3 bases at J, with 6 bases between the two ends. Germline-derived CDR1 and CDR2 are MDHEN and SYDVKM. The CDR3 spells CASTSKETQYF. CDR3 nucleotide sequence: TGTGCCAGCACATCTAAAGAGACCCAGTACTTC.

In DNA form, the CDR3 reads TGTGCCAGCGCCGGACGGACTGGATACGAGCAGTACTTC. Translating it yields CASAGRTGYEQYF. The chain links TRBV25-1 to TRBJ2-5; maybe TRBD2 (5 bases). The DNA end is a closer match to TRBJ2-7, so the J assignment may be wrong. Germline V CDR1 and CDR2: MGHDK, SYGVNS. This CDR3 region has 13 residues.